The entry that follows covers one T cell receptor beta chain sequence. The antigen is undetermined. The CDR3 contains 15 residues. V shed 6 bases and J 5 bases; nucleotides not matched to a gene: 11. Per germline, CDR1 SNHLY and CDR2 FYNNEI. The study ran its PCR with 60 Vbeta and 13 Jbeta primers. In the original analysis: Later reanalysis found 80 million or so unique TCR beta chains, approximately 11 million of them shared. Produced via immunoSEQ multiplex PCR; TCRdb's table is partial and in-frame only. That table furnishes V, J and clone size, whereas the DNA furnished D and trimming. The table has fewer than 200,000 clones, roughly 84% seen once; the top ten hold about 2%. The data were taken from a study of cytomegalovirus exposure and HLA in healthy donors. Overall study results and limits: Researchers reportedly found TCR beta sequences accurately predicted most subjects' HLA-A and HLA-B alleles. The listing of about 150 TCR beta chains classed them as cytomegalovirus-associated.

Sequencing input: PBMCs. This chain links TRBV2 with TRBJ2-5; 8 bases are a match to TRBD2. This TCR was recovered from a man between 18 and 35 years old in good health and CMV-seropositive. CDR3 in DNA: TGTGCCAGCAGCGGAGCGGGGGCCCCGGGGGAGACCCAGTACTTC. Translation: CASSGAGAPGETQYF. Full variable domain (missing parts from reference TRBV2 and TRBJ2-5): EPEVTQTPSHQVTQMGQEVILRCVPISNHLYFYWYRQILGQKVEFLVSFYNNEISEKSEIFDDQFSVERPDGSNFTLKIRSTKLEDSAMYFCASSGAGAPGETQYFGPGTRLLVL.